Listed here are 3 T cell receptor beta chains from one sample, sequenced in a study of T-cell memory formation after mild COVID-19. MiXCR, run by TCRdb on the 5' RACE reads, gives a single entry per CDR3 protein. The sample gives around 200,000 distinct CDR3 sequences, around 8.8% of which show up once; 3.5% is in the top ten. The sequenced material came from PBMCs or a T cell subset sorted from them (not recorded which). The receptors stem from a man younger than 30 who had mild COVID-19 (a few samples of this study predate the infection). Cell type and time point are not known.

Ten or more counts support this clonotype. As DNA, the CDR3 is TGTGCCAGCAGCCAAGCTGGAGCGGGGGGGTACCAAGAGACCCAGTACTTC. It is translated as CASSQAGAGGYQETQYF. This chain joins TRBV4-2 and TRBJ2-5; 10 nucleotides match TRBD2. After removal of 1 base from V and 0 bases from J, the junction contained 5 bases not matched to a gene. From germline, CDR1 is LGHNA and CDR2 YNFKEQ. The CDR3 has 17 amino acids.

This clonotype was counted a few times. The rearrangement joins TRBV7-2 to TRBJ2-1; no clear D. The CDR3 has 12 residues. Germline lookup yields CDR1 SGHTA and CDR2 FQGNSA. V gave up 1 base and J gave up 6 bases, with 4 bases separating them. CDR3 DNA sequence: TGTGCCAGCAGCTTAGACTTCAATGAGCAGTTCTTC. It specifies CASSLDFNEQFF.

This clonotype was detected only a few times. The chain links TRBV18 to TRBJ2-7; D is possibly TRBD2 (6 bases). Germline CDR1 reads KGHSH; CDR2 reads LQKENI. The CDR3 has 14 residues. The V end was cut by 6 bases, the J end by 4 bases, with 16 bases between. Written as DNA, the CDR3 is TGTGCCAGCTCCCCGAGGGCAGGGAGGTACGAGCAGTACGTC. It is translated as CASSPRAGRYEQYV.